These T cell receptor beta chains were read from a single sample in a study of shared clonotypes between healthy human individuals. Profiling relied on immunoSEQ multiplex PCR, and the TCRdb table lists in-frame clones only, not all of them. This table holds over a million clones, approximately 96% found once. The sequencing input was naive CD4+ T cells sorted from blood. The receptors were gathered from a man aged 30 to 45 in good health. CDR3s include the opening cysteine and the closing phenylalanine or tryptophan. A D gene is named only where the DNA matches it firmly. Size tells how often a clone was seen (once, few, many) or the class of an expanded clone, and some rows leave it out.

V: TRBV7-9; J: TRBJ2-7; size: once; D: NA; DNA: TGTGCCAGCAGCGATCGGACAGACCATTCCTACGAGCAGTACTTC; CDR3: CASSDRTDHSYEQYF
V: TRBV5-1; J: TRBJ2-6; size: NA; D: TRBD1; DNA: TGCGCCAGCAGGGCCGGGACAGGGTCCTCTGGGGCCAACGTCCTGACTTTC; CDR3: CASRAGTGSSGANVLTF
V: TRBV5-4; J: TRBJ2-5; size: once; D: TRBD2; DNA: TGTGCCAGCAGCTTGGCTAGCGGGAACGTTGGGGAGACCCAGTACTTC; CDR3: CASSLASGNVGETQYF
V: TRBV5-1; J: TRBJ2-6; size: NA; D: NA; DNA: TGCGCCAGCATGGTCACTTTAGACTCTGGGGCCAACGTCCTGACTTTC; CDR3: CASMVTLDSGANVLTF
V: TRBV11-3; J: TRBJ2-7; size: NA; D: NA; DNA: TGTGCCAGCAGCCAGGGGCGGGGTTCCTACGAGCAGTACTTC; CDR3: CASSQGRGSYEQYF
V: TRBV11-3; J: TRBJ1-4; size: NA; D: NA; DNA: TGTGCCAGCAGGTACGCTTATGGGGGACTGTTTTTT; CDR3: CASRYAYGGLFF
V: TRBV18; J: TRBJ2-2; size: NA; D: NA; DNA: TGTGCCAGCTCACCACGGGCCGCGAACACCGGGGAGCTGTTTTTT; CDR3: CASSPRAANTGELFF
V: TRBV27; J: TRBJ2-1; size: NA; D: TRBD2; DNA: TGTGCCAGCAGTTTACGCCCCAGGTATCCAGGCCGGGGGGGGGATGAGCAGTTCTTC; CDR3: CASSLRPRYPGRGGDEQFF
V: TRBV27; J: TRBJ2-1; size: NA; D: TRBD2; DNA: TGTGCCAGCAGTTCACTAGCGGGAGTGCGGGGTGAGCAGTTCTTC; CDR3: CASSSLAGVRGEQFF
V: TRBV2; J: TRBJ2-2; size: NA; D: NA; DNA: TGTGCCAGCGCAGCATTAGGACAGAACACCGGGGAGCTGTTTTTT; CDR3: CASAALGQNTGELFF
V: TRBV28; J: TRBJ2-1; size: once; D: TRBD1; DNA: TGTGCCAGCAGTCCGGGACAGTCTTTATACAATGAGCAGTTCTTC; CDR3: CASSPGQSLYNEQFF
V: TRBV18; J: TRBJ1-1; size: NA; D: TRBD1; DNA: TGTGCCAGCCAGGGGGGGAACACTGAAGCTTTCTTT; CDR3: CASQGGNTEAFF
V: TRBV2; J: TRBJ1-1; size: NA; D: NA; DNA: TGTGCCAGCAGTGAAGGTGACCTCCCGCGCACTGAAGCTTTCTTT; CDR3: CASSEGDLPRTEAFF
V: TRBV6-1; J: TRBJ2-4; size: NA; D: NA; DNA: TGTGCCAGCAGTGAAGGGGGTACACGAGACATTCAGTACTTC; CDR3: CASSEGGTRDIQYF
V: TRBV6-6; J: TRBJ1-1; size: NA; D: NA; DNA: TGTGCCAGCAGTTACATCGGGATGAACACTGAAGCTTTCTTT; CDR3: CASSYIGMNTEAFF